This TCR beta chain was recorded in a study of blood T cells in healthy people across ages. Study-wide results and caveats: Aged donors had fewer naive CD4+ cells and lower diversity than long-lived donors.

This clonotype was counted only a few times. As yet, its antigen is unknown. Combining a sample-barcoded 5' primer with a J-beta primer mix, a second PCR ran for about 6 to 12 cycles. All samples yielded 3 million or more CDR3-containing paired-end reads. TCRdb reprocessed the 5' RACE reads via MiXCR and lists one record per CDR3 protein. The sample shows around 940,000 distinct CDR3 sequences, 45% to 60% of them seen only once. This CDR3 comprises 15 residues. The extraction recovered at least 5.5 micrograms of total RNA per sample. This clonotype originated in an older woman in good health. V gene TRBV12-3 or TRBV12-4 combines with J gene TRBJ2-5, with 10 bases fitting TRBD2. The J call may not be correct, given that the DNA end is closer to TRBJ2-7. Source material: blood. CDR3 sequence: CASSLLAGALYEQYF. DNA of the CDR3: TGTGCCAGCAGTCTCCTAGCGGGAGCTTTATACGAGCAGTACTTC.